This T cell receptor beta chain was sequenced during a study of T cell responses to AZD1222 COVID-19 vaccine. The CDR3 consists of 16 residues. V shed 1 base, J shed 5 bases, and the junction held 9 bases outside the gene matches. Per germline, CDR1 MGHRA and CDR2 YSYEKL. Sequenced by immunoSEQ multiplex PCR; TCRdb stores in-frame clones only, minus some. The sample lists around 180,000 clones; 85% to 90% were seen once. The J gene is TRBJ1-2, the V gene TRBV4-1, with 8 bases aligning to TRBD1. The sequence came from an adult in good health. The specimen comprised peripheral blood, sampled on day 0 of AZD1222 vaccination. The CDR3 DNA reads TGCGCCAGCAGCCAAGCTGACAGGGGAGGGGATTATGGCTACACCTTC. Its translation: CASSQADRGGDYGYTF.